This T cell receptor beta chain originates from a study of blood T cell repertoires in COVID-19. Across the whole study: Samples of COVID-19 (acute and convalescent) were obtained from the United States, Italy and Spain. T cells, B-cell-depleted T cells, or PBMCs provided the cDNA or gDNA that served as material.

Methods used by the authors: Cell counts per sample came from amplifying reference gene primers. Clones were read by immunoSEQ multiplex PCR, and TCRdb kept only the in-frame ones, dropping some. V and J calls and clone size follow that table, whereas D and trimming were derived from the DNA. Of under 250,000 clones detected, about 82% appear once; the ten largest clones hold 5.5% to 6%. Seattle's cohort entered during active infection and was followed longitudinally. Germline trimming cut 4 bases from V and 9 bases from J; bases unmatched to any gene: 11. The CDR3 contains 16 residues. Germline V gives CDR1 MNHEY, CDR2 SVGAGI.

The receptor comes from a woman of 80 years or more with COVID-19, enrolled during active disease. Sequencing was done on a sample of peripheral blood. The chain recombines TRBV6-5 with TRBJ2-2; 10 positions agree with TRBD2. The CDR3 is CASSSPQRGGLRELFF. In DNA form, the CDR3 reads TGTGCCAGCAGTTCCCCCCAGCGGGGGGGCCTCCGGGAGCTGTTTTTT.